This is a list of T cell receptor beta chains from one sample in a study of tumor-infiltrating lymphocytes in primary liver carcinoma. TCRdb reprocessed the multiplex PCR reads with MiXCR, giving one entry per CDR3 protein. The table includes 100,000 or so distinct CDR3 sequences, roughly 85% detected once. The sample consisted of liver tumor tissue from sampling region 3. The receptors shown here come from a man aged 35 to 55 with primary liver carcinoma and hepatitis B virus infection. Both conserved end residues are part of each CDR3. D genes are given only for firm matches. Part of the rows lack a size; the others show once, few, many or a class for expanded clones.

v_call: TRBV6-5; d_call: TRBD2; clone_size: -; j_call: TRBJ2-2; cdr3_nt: TGTGCCAGCAGATCGATCCTCGGGACTAGCGGGAGAGGTGGGGAGCTGTTT; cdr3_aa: CASRSILGTSGRGGELF
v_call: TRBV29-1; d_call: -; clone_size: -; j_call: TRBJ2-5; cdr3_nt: TGCTGCGAAGGAGACGGGACGTACCAAGAGACCCAGTACTTC; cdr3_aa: CCEGDGTYQETQYF
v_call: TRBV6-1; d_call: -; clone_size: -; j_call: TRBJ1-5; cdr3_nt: TGTGCCAGCAGTGGTCCGAGTCAGGGGAATCAGCCCCAGCATTTT; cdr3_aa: CASSGPSQGNQPQHF
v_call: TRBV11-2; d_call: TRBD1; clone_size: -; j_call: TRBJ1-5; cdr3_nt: TGTACCAGCAGCTTAGGGACAGATCAGCCCCACCATTTT; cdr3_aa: CTSSLGTDQPHHF
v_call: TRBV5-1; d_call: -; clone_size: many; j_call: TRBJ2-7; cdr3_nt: TGCGCCAGCAGTCGAGGTCAAACGAGCTCCTACGAGCAGTACTTC; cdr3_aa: CASSRGQTSSYEQYF
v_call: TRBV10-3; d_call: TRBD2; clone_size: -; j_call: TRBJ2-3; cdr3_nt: TGTGCCATCAGTGAGATAGCGGGAGGAAACACAGATACGCAGTATTTT; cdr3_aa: CAISEIAGGNTDTQYF
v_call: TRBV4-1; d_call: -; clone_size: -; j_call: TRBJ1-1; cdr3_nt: TGCGCCAGCAGCTCTCGACTACTTTCCAGGACAGCGAACACTGAAGCTTTCTTT; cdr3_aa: CASSSRLLSRTANTEAFF
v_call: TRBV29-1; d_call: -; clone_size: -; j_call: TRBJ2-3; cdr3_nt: TGCAGCGTTGAAGATGGGATAGCGCAATATTTT; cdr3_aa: CSVEDGIAQYF
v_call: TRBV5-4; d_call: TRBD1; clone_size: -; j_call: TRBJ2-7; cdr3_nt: TGTGCCAGTAGCATAGGACAGGGTGGCTACGAGCAGTACTTC; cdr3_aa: CASSIGQGGYEQYF
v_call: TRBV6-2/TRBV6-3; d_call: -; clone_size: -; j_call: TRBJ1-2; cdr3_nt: TGTGTCAACAGTCCGGGACCGTATGGCTACACCTTC; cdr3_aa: CVNSPGPYGYTF
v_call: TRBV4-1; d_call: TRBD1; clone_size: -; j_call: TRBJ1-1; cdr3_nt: TGCGCCAGCAACCAAGATTGGGGGACAGTCGACACTGAAGCTTCCTTT; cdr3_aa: CASNQDWGTVDTEASF
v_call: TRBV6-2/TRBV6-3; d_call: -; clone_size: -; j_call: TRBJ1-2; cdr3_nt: TGTGCCACCACCCTAGGCTTTGGCTACATCTTC; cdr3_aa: CATTLGFGYIF
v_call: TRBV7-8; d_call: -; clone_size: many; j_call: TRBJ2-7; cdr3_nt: TGTGCCAGCACCGTTCGGTCGGCACCGGCGTACGAGCAGTACTTC; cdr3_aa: CASTVRSAPAYEQYF
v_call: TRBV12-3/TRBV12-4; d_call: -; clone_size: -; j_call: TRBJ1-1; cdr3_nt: TGTGCCACGACCGTGTTGGGAACTGAAGCTTTCTTT; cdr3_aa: CATTVLGTEAFF
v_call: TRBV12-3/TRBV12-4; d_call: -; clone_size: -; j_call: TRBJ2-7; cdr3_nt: TGTGCCAGCTGTTTTGGGTACGAGCAATACTTC; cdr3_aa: CASCFGYEQYF
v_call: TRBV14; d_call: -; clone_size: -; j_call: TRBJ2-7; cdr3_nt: TGTGCCAGCAGCCTAGGGATCGACGCTTACGAACAGTACTTC; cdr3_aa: CASSLGIDAYEQYF
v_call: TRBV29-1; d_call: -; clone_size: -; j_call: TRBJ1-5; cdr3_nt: TGCACCGTTACCGAAGGACAAACCGGTCAGCCCCAACATTTT; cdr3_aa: CTVTEGQTGQPQHF
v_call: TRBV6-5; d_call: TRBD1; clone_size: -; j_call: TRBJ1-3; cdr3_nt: TGTGCCAGTAGTCACGGTCCGATGACAGGGATCGCTGGAAACACCATATATTTT; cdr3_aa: CASSHGPMTGIAGNTIYF
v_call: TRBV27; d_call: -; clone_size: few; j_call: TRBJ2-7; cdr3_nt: TGTGCCAGTAGTGGGGGTTACGAGCAGTACTTC; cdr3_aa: CASSGGYEQYF
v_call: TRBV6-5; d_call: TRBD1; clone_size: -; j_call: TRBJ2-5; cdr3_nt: TGTGCCAGCAGCTGGACAGGGGCAGGTGAAGAGACCCAGTATTTC; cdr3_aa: CASSWTGAGEETQYF
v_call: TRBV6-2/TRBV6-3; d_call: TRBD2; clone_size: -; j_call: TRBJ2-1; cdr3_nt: TGTGCCTGCAGTCCCCGGACTAGCGGGAGAGCAGATGAGCAGTTCTTC; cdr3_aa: CACSPRTSGRADEQFF
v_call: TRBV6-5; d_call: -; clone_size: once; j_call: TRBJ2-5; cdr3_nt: TGTGCCAGCAGCCACGCAGGTGGCAAGGAGACCCAGTACTTC; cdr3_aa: CASSHAGGKETQYF
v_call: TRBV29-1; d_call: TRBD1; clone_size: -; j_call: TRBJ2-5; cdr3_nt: TGTAGCGTTGCTTCCGGGACAGGGAAAGAGACCCAGTACTTC; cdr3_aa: CSVASGTGKETQYF
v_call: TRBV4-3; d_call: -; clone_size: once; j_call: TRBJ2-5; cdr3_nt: TGCGCTAGCACCCAAGCGGCTAGCAGGAGGACTGGTGAGACCCAGTACTTC; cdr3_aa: CASTQAASRRTGETQYF
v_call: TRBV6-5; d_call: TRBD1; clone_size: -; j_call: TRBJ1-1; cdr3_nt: TGTACCAGCAGTGTGACAGGGAAGGATACTGAAGCTTTCTTT; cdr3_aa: CTSSVTGKDTEAFF
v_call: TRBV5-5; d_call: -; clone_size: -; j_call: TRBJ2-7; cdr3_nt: TGTGCCAGCAGCCCAGCGACAATTCCCCTCTCCGAGCAGTACTTC; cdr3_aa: CASSPATIPLSEQYF